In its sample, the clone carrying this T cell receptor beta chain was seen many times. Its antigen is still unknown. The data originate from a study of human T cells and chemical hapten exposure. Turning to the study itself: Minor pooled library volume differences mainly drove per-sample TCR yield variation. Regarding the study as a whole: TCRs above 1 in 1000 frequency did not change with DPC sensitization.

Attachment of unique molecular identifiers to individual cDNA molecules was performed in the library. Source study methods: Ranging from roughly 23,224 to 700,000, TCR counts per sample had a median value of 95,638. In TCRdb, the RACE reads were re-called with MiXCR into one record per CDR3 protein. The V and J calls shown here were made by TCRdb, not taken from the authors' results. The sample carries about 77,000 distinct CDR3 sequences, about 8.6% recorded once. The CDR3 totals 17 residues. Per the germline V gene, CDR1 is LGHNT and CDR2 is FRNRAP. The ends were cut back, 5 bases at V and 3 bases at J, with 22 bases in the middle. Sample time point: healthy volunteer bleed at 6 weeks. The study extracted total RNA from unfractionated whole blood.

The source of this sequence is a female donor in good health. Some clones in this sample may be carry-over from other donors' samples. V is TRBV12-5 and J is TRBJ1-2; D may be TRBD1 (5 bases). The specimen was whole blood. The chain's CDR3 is CASGLETARVQDYGYTF. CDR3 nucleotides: TGTGCTAGTGGTCTCGAAACTGCCAGGGTCCAGGACTATGGCTACACCTTC.